One and the same sample provided the 13 T cell receptor beta chains below, sequenced in a study of cytomegalovirus exposure and HLA in healthy donors (dated by TCRdb to 2015 to 2018). The library was prepared using the immunoSEQ multiplex PCR assay. The multiplex PCR relied on a mix of 60 forward primers for TCR Vbeta segments and 13 reverse primers for TCR Jbeta segments. TCRdb mirrors the immuneACCESS table, restricted to in-frame sequences. Some clones are absent from its copies; in checked studies, under half trace to an unresolved V gene, and the reason for the others is unknown. The sample contains tens of thousands of clones, approximately 75% of them found a single time. The top ten clones comprise about 7.8% of the sample. The source material was PBMCs. Receptor source: a man in his fifties or sixties in good health and CMV-seropositive.

The gene calls are TRBV6-1 and TRBJ1-2; no definite D call. This CDR3 contains 15 residues. The germline CDR1 and CDR2 sequences are MNHNS and SASEGT. The V end lost 0 bases, the J end lost 1 base, and 9 bases lay between the germline ends. CDR3 sequence reads: CASSEAETFNYGYTF. The DNA for the CDR3 is TGTGCCAGCAGTGAAGCGGAGACCTTTAACTATGGCTACACCTTC.

J is TRBJ1-2 and V is TRBV6-6, with 8 bases lining up with TRBD1. Germline lookup yields CDR1 MNHNY and CDR2 SVGAGI (reference sequence). V was clipped by 2 bases and J by 3 bases; unmatched bases: 5. The CDR3 is made up of 15 amino acids. The CDR3 DNA reads TGTGCCAGCAGTTACCAACAGGGGGTAGACTATGGCTACACCTTC. Its protein is CASSYQQGVDYGYTF.

The chain is built from TRBV6-5 and TRBJ2-5; D might be TRBD1 (6 bases). Per germline, CDR1 MNHEY and CDR2 SVGAGI. V was pared by 7 bases and J by 2 bases, with 14 bases between. The CDR3 loop spans 14 amino acids. The CDR3, as DNA: TGTGCCAGCATGCTGACAGGTCGACAAGAGACCCAGTACTTC. Its translation: CASMLTGRQETQYF.

The chain couples TRBV6-5 to TRBJ1-1; a possible D gene is TRBD1 (5 bases). The germline V and J ends were trimmed by 6 bases and 1 base, with 12 bases remaining between them. Germline V gives CDR1 MNHEY, CDR2 SVGAGI. The CDR3 runs to 14 residues. The CDR3 here is CASRRRQWNTEAFF. As DNA, the CDR3 is TGTGCCAGCAGACGCAGACAGTGGAACACTGAAGCTTTCTTT.

This chain joins TRBV6-5 and TRBJ1-4, with TRBD1 as a possible D gene (5 bases). The CDR3 is made up of 14 amino acids. V shed 7 bases and J shed 6 bases, with 15 bases lying between them. The V gene's germline CDR1 is MNHEY and CDR2 SVGAGI. CDR3 DNA: TGTGCCAGCACTCATGGGGCAGGGTATGAAAAACTGTTTTTT. Translation: CASTHGAGYEKLFF.

The V and J genes are TRBV4-1 and TRBJ1-2, with D possibly matching TRBD1 (6 bases). The CDR3 totals 15 residues. V was trimmed by 0 bases and J by 4 bases, leaving 12 bases between them. Germline assignment: CDR1 MGHRA and CDR2 YSYEKL. Here the CDR3 reads CASSQDPGGGYGYTF. CDR3 nucleotides: TGCGCCAGCAGCCAAGACCCTGGGGGCGGCTATGGCTACACCTTC.

The J gene is TRBJ2-4, the V gene TRBV25-1; no clear D. Trimming shortened V by 5 bases and J by 0 bases, and 11 bases separated the two germline ends. CDR1 is MGHDK and CDR2 is SYGVNS in the germline V gene. The CDR3 has 15 amino acids. This chain's CDR3 is CASSNLLLAKNIQYF. The CDR3 nucleotides are TGTGCCAGCAGTAACCTCTTACTAGCCAAAAACATTCAGTACTTC.

The chain has TRBV29-1 and TRBJ2-7; no definite D call. The CDR3 consists of 11 residues. Germline V CDR1 and CDR2: SQVTM, ANQGSEA. V shed 4 bases and J shed 2 bases, with 6 bases lying between them. The DNA of the CDR3 is TGCAGCGTTGTTATCCCCTACGAGCAGTACTTC. It codes for CSVVIPYEQYF.

V is TRBV2 and J is TRBJ2-3; a weak D match, TRBD1 (7 bases). CDR3 length: 16 amino acids. The germline V and J ends were trimmed by 5 bases and 3 bases, with 18 bases remaining between them. CDR1 is SNHLY, CDR2 FYNNEI, per germline. The CDR3, as DNA: TGTGCCAGCAGTCCACGAGGAGGGGGCCGGACAGATACGCAGTATTTT. It encodes CASSPRGGGRTDTQYF.

The J gene is TRBJ1-4, the V gene TRBV6-5, with a possible D match to TRBD1 (5 bases). Germline V gene lookup returns CDR1 MNHEY and CDR2 SVGAGI. Deletions cut 6 bases from V and 6 bases from J, with 17 bases between. The CDR3 totals 15 residues. CDR3 DNA sequence: TGTGCCAGCAGGAGTGCGGGGACCCCTGATGAAAAACTGTTTTTT. Its translation is CASRSAGTPDEKLFF.

The rearrangement uses TRBV5-4 and TRBJ2-1; 10 bases map to TRBD2. The CDR3 covers 16 residues. V was pared by 0 bases and J by 3 bases, with 3 bases of the junction left unmatched. The V gene's germline CDR1 is SGHNT and CDR2 YYREEE (reference sequence). CDR3 bases: TGTGCCAGCAGCTTGGGTAGCGGGGGGATCTACAATGAGCAGTTCTTC. Encoded protein: CASSLGSGGIYNEQFF.

The CDR3 nucleotides are TGTGCCAGCAGGGATAGACACGGACAAGAGACCCAGTACTTC. Protein product: CASRDRHGQETQYF. This chain connects TRBV6-1 to TRBJ2-5; no clear D gene. This CDR3 is built from 14 residues. Germline CDR1 and CDR2: MNHNS and SASEGT. Trimming stripped 6 bases from V and 2 bases from J, with 13 bases between.

With regard to this clone: The sample holds other DNA sequences that translate to the same CDR3. The rearrangement links TRBV5-1 to TRBJ2-7, with a possible D match to TRBD2 (6 bases). Per the germline V gene, CDR1 is SGHRS and CDR2 is YFSETQ. V lost 7 bases and J lost 4, with 15 bases in between. The CDR3 is made up of 13 amino acids. The CDR3 sequence is CASGGGTRYEQYF. The CDR3 DNA is TGCGCCAGCGGGGGAGGAACCCGTTACGAGCAGTACTTC. Together with reference TRBV5-1 and TRBJ2-7, the CDR3 gives the full variable domain: KAGVTQTPRYLIKTRGQQVTLSCSPISGHRSVSWYQQTPGQGLQFLFEYFSETQRNKGNFPGRFSGRQFSNSRSEMNVSTLELGDSALYLCASGGGTRYEQYFGPGTRLTVT.